A single sample is the source of the 28 T cell receptor beta chains below, sequenced in a study of T cells in Graves' hyperthyroidism and ophthalmopathy (dated by TCRdb to the late 2010s). The library came from multiplex PCR. Sequencing used an Illumina HiSeq 2000. Amplification of TCR beta CDR3 regions was carried out from RNA transcripts. The TCR CDR3 was subjected to a first round of RT-PCR using the HTBI primer set and the Qiagen OneStep RT-PCR kit. The raw public data were reprocessed by TCRdb itself: fastp quality trimming at Q25, MiXCR clonotype calling, in-frame beta chains only. Rows merge per CDR3 protein into single entries with the most common DNA and genes. This sample lists around 600,000 distinct CDR3 sequences; approximately 15% were detected once. About 12% of the sample comes from the top ten. Material: blood. These receptors came from a woman aged 45-65 years with Graves' ophthalmopathy.

This chain joins TRBV7-2 and TRBJ2-5, with 7 bases identical to TRBD2. The CDR3 covers 14 residues. The ends lost 5 bases at V and 4 bases at J; junction bases unmatched: 7. The germline gives CDR1 SGHTA, CDR2 FQGNSA. CDR3 protein: CASSPLGGTETQYF. CDR3 bases: TGTGCCAGCAGCCCACTCGGGGGGACAGAGACCCAGTACTTC.

This clonotype was seen a handful of times. This chain uses TRBV9 with TRBJ1-6; the D gene is possibly TRBD1 (6 bases). Per germline, CDR1 SGDLS and CDR2 YYNGEE. This CDR3 spans 15 amino acids. Trimming took off 5 bases at V and 7 bases at J, with 16 bases between the two ends. The chain's CDR3 is CASSELVDRNSPLHF. The DNA of the CDR3 is TGTGCCAGCAGTGAACTCGTCGACAGGAATTCACCCCTCCACTTT.

This clonotype showed up many times. CDR3: CASSDGLADSYNEQFF. The CDR3 DNA sequence: TGTGCCAGCAGTGATGGACTAGCGGACTCCTACAATGAGCAGTTCTTC. The rearrangement joins TRBV27 to TRBJ2-1; TRBD2 aligns across 10 bases. V was clipped by 5 bases and J by 0 bases; unmatched bases: 4. This CDR3 contains 16 residues. Looked up from germline, CDR1 is MNHEY and CDR2 is SMNVEV (reference sequence).

In its sample, this clonotype was seen many times. The chain recombines TRBV20-1 with TRBJ1-1, with TRBD1 as a possible D gene (6 bases). The CDR3 is 15 amino acids. Germline V gene sequence: CDR1 DFQATT, CDR2 SNEGSKA (reference sequence). V was pared by 3 bases and J by 0 bases, with 14 bases between. The CDR3 DNA sequence: TGCAGTGCTAGTGGGGGGGGCAGAATGAACACTGAAGCTTTCTTT. Translation gives CSASGGGRMNTEAFF.

This clonotype came up a few times. The rearrangement links TRBV19 to TRBJ1-2; maybe TRBD1 (5 bases). Trimming shortened V by 4 bases and J by 6 bases, and 18 bases separated the two germline ends. The germline V gene encodes CDR1 LNHDA and CDR2 SQIVND (reference sequence). The CDR3 is made up of 15 amino acids. CDR3 sequence (DNA): TGTGCCAGTAGTAAGGAGGCGGGGGTTGGGAATGGCTACACCTTC. As protein: CASSKEAGVGNGYTF.

This chain links TRBV6-2 or TRBV6-3 with TRBJ2-2, with D unclear. CDR1 MNHEY and CDR2 SVGEGT come from the germline V gene. V was clipped by 2 bases and J by 2 bases, with 9 bases between them. The CDR3 covers 15 residues. The CDR3 DNA reads as TGTGCCAGCAGTTACAGCCCGGATAACACCGGGGAGCTGTTTTTT. Translated, it gives CASSYSPDNTGELFF.

About this clonotype: A much larger clone differs from this one at a single base, so this may be a read error. The J gene is TRBJ2-7, the V gene TRBV30, with 12 bases that match TRBD2. CDR3 size: 14 residues. Unmatched junction bases numbered 1, after V lost 3 bases and J lost 1 base. Germline CDR1 GTSNPN, CDR2 SVGIG (reference sequence). The CDR3 bases are TGTGCCTGGAGGGGGACTAGCGGGTCCTACGAGCAGTACTTC. Amino acids: CAWRGTSGSYEQYF.

This clonotype was recorded a few times. Because the CDR3 is missing its conserved closing phenylalanine or tryptophan, this is likely a read error. The V call is TRBV24-1, the J call TRBJ2-2; the D gene is possibly TRBD1 (6 bases). Germline V CDR1 and CDR2: KGHDR, SFDVKD. This CDR3 contains 16 residues. The V and J ends lost 7 bases and 0 bases respectively, with 14 bases between them. CDR3 sequence: CATSQPGQTNTGELFS. The DNA of the CDR3 is TGTGCCACCAGCCAACCGGGACAAACGAACACCGGGGAGCTGTTTTCT.

This clonotype has ten or more counts. The chain combines TRBV18 with TRBJ1-2; tentatively, D is TRBD1 (5 bases). Germline V lookup: CDR1 KGHSH, CDR2 LQKENI. V lost 3 bases and J lost 6, with 11 bases in between. This CDR3 has 13 amino acids. CDR3 DNA: TGTGCCAGCTCACCGAAGGGAGGGGATGGCTACACCTTC. It specifies CASSPKGGDGYTF.

This clonotype has a count of ten or more. The V gene is TRBV7-3, the J gene TRBJ2-3; the D gene is possibly TRBD2 (6 bases). CDR3 length: 17 amino acids. Germline V gene data show CDR1 as SGHTA and CDR2 as FQGTGA. Trimming left V 5 bases short and J 1 base short, with 19 bases between. The CDR3 DNA sequence: TGTGCCAGCAGCCCACACCGCTCTAGCGAGGGCACAGATACGCAGTATTTT. This codes for CASSPHRSSEGTDTQYF.

This clonotype was detected many times. The rearrangement joins TRBV5-5 to TRBJ2-1, with 8 nucleotides matching TRBD1. Germline V CDR1 and CDR2: SGHKS, YYEKEE (reference sequence). CDR3 size: 14 residues. Trimming at V came to 4 bases and at J to 9 bases, leaving 9 bases not matched to a gene. The CDR3 sequence is CASSPWQGAGEQFF. The CDR3 DNA follows: TGTGCCAGCAGCCCCTGGCAGGGGGCCGGTGAGCAGTTCTTC.

This clonotype was seen many times. The chain uses TRBV20-1 and TRBJ1-2, with TRBD1 as a possible D gene (6 bases). V was shortened by 0 bases and J by 4 bases, with 15 bases between the two germline ends. Germline V gene lookup returns CDR1 DFQATT and CDR2 SNEGSKA (reference sequence). This CDR3 has 15 residues. The CDR3 DNA sequence: TGCAGTGCTAGAGATGGTACAGGGATTCTCTATGGCTACACCTTC. Translated: CSARDGTGILYGYTF.

This clonotype was counted many times. The CDR3 nucleotides are TGCGCCAGCAGCTTGGCCATCGGCTCCTACGAGCAGTACTTC. Translation gives CASSLAIGSYEQYF. The chain has TRBV5-1 and TRBJ2-7, with D uncertain. Germline CDR1 and CDR2: SGHRS and YFSETQ. Trimming pared 0 bases from V and 0 bases from J, leaving 7 bases between. The length of the CDR3 is 14 residues.

This clonotype was observed at least ten times. The V gene is TRBV12-3 or TRBV12-4, the J gene TRBJ1-5; possibly TRBD1 for D (5 bases). Trimming took 4 bases from V and 0 from J, leaving 19 bases between them. This CDR3 contains 18 residues. CDR3 amino acids: CASSSLSVGGSSNQPQHF. The DNA for the CDR3 is TGTGCCAGCAGTTCTCTCAGCGTTGGGGGTTCTAGCAATCAGCCCCAGCATTTT.

A few counts support this clonotype. V is TRBV6-1 and J is TRBJ2-1; TRBD2 is a possible D gene (6 bases). The CDR3 covers 13 residues. Germline CDR1 reads MNHNS; CDR2 reads SASEGT. The ends were cut back, 6 bases at V and 5 bases at J, with 11 bases in the middle. The chain's CDR3 is CASRRDFDNEQFF. Here the CDR3 DNA reads TGTGCCAGCAGAAGGGACTTTGACAATGAGCAGTTCTTC.

This clonotype has at least ten counts. V usage is TRBV5-1 and J usage is TRBJ2-3; the match to TRBD1 covers 7 bases. CDR1 and CDR2 from the germline V gene are SGHRS and YFSETQ. V lost 2 bases to trimming and J lost 2 bases; unmatched junction nucleotides: 8. This CDR3 is 16 amino acids long. The CDR3 DNA is TGCGCCAGCAGCTTAACCACGGGACAGCTCACAGATACGCAGTATTTT. It yields the protein CASSLTTGQLTDTQYF.

There are a few counts of this clonotype. This chain joins TRBV5-1 and TRBJ2-1; D call uncertain. The CDR3 spans 16 residues. Germline CDR1 is SGHRS and CDR2 is YFSETQ. Trimming removed 2 bases at V and 2 bases at J, with 14 bases between. CDR3 residues: CASSFTLSGPYNEQFF. CDR3 DNA: TGCGCCAGCAGCTTTACTCTTAGTGGCCCCTACAATGAGCAGTTCTTC.

This clonotype showed up many times. Germline and junction disagree at one end, which may indicate a read error. The V gene is TRBV7-7, the J gene TRBJ2-1, with 9 bases that match TRBD2. CDR1 and CDR2 (germline): SSHAT, FNYEAQ (reference sequence). The CDR3 runs 15 residues. The CDR3: CASSTSGYSYNEQFF. In nucleotides, the CDR3 is TGTGCTAGCAGCACTAGCGGGTATTCCTACAATGAGCAGTTCTTC. Variable domain in full (rest from reference TRBV7-7 and TRBJ2-1): GAGVSQSPRYKVTKRGQDVTLRCDPISSHATLYWYQQALGQGPEFLTYFNYEAQPDKSGLPSDRFSAERPEGSISTLTIQRTEQRDSAMYRCASSTSGYSYNEQFFGPGTRLTVL.

Ten or more counts support this clonotype. The chain links TRBV20-1 to TRBJ2-1; D is perhaps TRBD2 (7 bases). V dropped 5 bases and J dropped 0 bases, with 14 bases sitting between them. The CDR3 spans 15 residues. Germline CDR1 DFQATT, CDR2 SNEGSKA (reference sequence). CDR3 amino acids: CSAPLGGGSYNEQFF. CDR3 nucleotides: TGCAGTGCTCCGTTAGGGGGGGGCTCCTACAATGAGCAGTTCTTC.

At least ten counts were recorded for this clonotype. The rearrangement uses TRBV6-2 or TRBV6-3 and TRBJ2-7; D not certain. CDR3 length: 12 residues. With 2 bases removed from V and 3 bases from J, the gap between germline ends came to 5 bases. Germline V gene lookup returns CDR1 MNHEY and CDR2 SVGEGT. The CDR3 loop reads CASSYPSYEQYF. CDR3 nucleotide sequence: TGTGCCAGCAGTTACCCAAGCTACGAGCAGTACTTC.

CDR3 in amino acids: CSVPRTDNYGYTF. The DNA for the CDR3 is TGCAGCGTTCCCCGGACCGATAACTATGGCTACACCTTC. The chain uses TRBV29-1 and TRBJ1-2; no firm D call. Germline values: CDR1 SQVTM, CDR2 ANQGSEA. V shed 5 bases and J shed 1 base, with 11 bases lying between them. The CDR3 is 13 amino acids.

CDR3 residues: CASSEGTSRETQYF. The CDR3 nucleotides read TGTGCCAGCAGTGAAGGGACTAGCCGGGAGACCCAGTACTTC. This chain uses TRBV2 with TRBJ2-5, with 8 positions matching TRBD2. V lost 1 base and J lost 5; bases outside the gene matches: 3. The CDR3 length is 14 residues. Germline V gene sequence: CDR1 SNHLY, CDR2 FYNNEI.

This clonotype was counted ten times or more. This rearrangement joins TRBV24-1 to TRBJ2-7; D might be TRBD1 or TRBD2, each matching 5 bases. Trimming left V 6 bases short and J 6 bases short, with 8 bases between. The CDR3 contains 11 residues. Per the germline V gene, CDR1 is KGHDR and CDR2 is SFDVKD. In nucleotides, the CDR3 is TGTGCCACCAGTTGGGGGAGCGAGCAGTACTTC. Translated: CATSWGSEQYF.

This clonotype occurred many times. This chain connects TRBV6-2 or TRBV6-3 to TRBJ2-2; TRBD2 is a possible D gene (5 bases). V was trimmed by 0 bases and J by 4 bases, leaving 6 bases between them. Germline values: CDR1 MNHEY, CDR2 SVGEGT. This CDR3 comprises 14 residues. The CDR3 region has the DNA TGTGCCAGCAGTTACTCCACTAGCACCGGGGAGCTGTTTTTT. Its protein product is CASSYSTSTGELFF.

Ten or more counts support this clonotype. The chain recombines TRBV28 with TRBJ1-6; 7 positions agree with TRBD1. In germline, CDR1 is MDHEN, CDR2 SYDVKM. V lost 11 bases to trimming and J lost 6 bases; unmatched junction nucleotides: 4. There are 12 residues in the CDR3. The CDR3 loop is CASNRGNSPLHF. The CDR3 bases are TGTGCCTCAAACAGGGGTAATTCACCCCTCCACTTT.

This clonotype was counted many times. The chain uses TRBV28 and TRBJ2-1, with D uncertain. The CDR3 is 16 residues long. CDR1 MDHEN and CDR2 SYDVKM come from the germline V gene. Trimming took 5 bases from V and 2 from J, leaving 16 bases between them. CDR3 in amino acids: CASSPLSGDPYNEQFF. The CDR3 nucleotides read TGTGCCAGCAGTCCCTTGTCTGGCGACCCCTACAATGAGCAGTTCTTC.

The chain links TRBV7-8 to TRBJ2-1; TRBD2 might be the D (5 bases). The germline V gene has CDR1 SGHVS and CDR2 FQNEAQ. Trimming removed 1 base from V and 5 bases from J, with 12 bases in between. The CDR3 has 15 residues. The CDR3 DNA follows: TGTGCCAGCAGCTTAGGGGGAGAAGCGGACAATGAGCAGTTCTTC. Encoded protein: CASSLGGEADNEQFF. Full variable domain (rest looked up from reference TRBV7-8 and TRBJ2-1): GAGVSQSPRYKVAKRGQDVALRCDPISGHVSLFWYQQALGQGPEFLTYFQNEAQLDKSGLPSDRFFAERPEGSVSTLKIQRTQQEDSAVYLCASSLGGEADNEQFFGPGTRLTVL.

This clonotype was seen ten or more times. V usage is TRBV14 and J usage is TRBJ2-1; possibly TRBD1 or TRBD2 for D (6 bases each). V gave up 4 bases and J gave up 4 bases, with 17 bases separating them. The germline V gene encodes CDR1 SGHDN and CDR2 FVKESK. The CDR3 runs to 16 residues. The CDR3 is CASSRGGGPHYNEQFF. DNA for the CDR3: TGTGCCAGCAGCCGAGGGGGAGGCCCCCATTACAATGAGCAGTTCTTC.